These T cell receptor beta chains were read from a single sample in a study of T-cell memory formation after mild COVID-19. TCRdb called the 5' RACE reads again in MiXCR, with one record for every CDR3 protein. The sample lists hundreds of thousands of distinct CDR3 sequences; about a fifth were seen once. Input material: PBMCs or a T cell subset sorted from them (not recorded which). The receptors were sampled from an adult woman who had mild COVID-19 (a few samples of this study predate the infection). Cell type and time point are not known. CDR3s include the opening cysteine and the closing phenylalanine or tryptophan. A D gene is named only where the DNA matches it firmly. For some rows the clone size is stated as once, few or many, or as a class when expanded; others skip it.

>NA|13|NA|TRBJ1-5|TRBV2
CVSSVGSNQPQHF
TGTGTCAGCAGTGTCGGGAGCAATCAGCCCCAGCATTTT
>TRBD1|13|few|TRBJ1-1|TRBV6-6
CASSQGGFAEAFF
TGTGCCAGCAGCCAAGGGGGCTTCGCTGAAGCTTTCTTT
>TRBD2|16|NA|TRBJ2-7|TRBV4-3
CASSQDWTSGNYEQYF
TGCGCCAGCAGCCAAGATTGGACTAGCGGGAACTACGAGCAGTACTTC
>NA|13|NA|TRBJ1-2|TRBV24-1
CATSSGDPYGYTF
TGTGCCACCAGCAGTGGGGACCCGTATGGCTACACCTTC
>TRBD1|18|NA|TRBJ2-2|TRBV24-1
CATSDSRWGTGDTGELFF
TGTGCCACCAGTGATAGTCGTTGGGGGACAGGGGACACCGGGGAGCTGTTTTTT
>TRBD1|14|few|TRBJ2-3|TRBV5-1
CASRSIGGIDTQYF
TGCGCCAGCAGATCTATAGGGGGCATAGATACGCAGTATTTT
>NA|14|NA|TRBJ2-2|TRBV6-6
CASTPTLNTGELFF
TGTGCCAGCACACCTACCCTAAACACCGGGGAGCTGTTTTTT
>TRBD1|16|NA|TRBJ2-5|TRBV4-2
CASSQEDRGVGETQYF
TGTGCCAGCAGCCAAGAGGACAGGGGGGTAGGAGAGACCCAGTACTTC
>NA|16|NA|TRBJ1-5|TRBV2
CASSGQGLSSWQPQHF
TGTGCCAGCAGTGGGCAGGGGCTATCCTCTTGGCAGCCCCAGCATTTT
>NA|15|NA|TRBJ2-5|TRBV30
CAWSVGAGTQETQYF
TGTGCCTGGAGTGTAGGGGCGGGCACACAAGAGACCCAGTACTTC
>TRBD1|19|NA|TRBJ1-5|TRBV20-1
CSATTLRDSSLGSNQPQHF
TGCAGTGCCACTACTTTAAGGGACAGCAGCCTAGGAAGCAATCAGCCCCAGCATTTT
>NA|16|few|TRBJ1-5|TRBV5-5
CASSLEIGTFNQPQHF
TGTGCCAGCAGCTTGGAAATAGGGACATTTAATCAGCCCCAGCATTTT
>NA|15|NA|TRBJ2-3|TRBV7-2
CASGTTEGFTDTQYF
TGTGCCAGCGGGACAACAGAGGGGTTCACAGATACGCAGTATTTT
>TRBD1|14|NA|TRBJ2-3|TRBV5-6
CASSYRGPTDTQYF
TGTGCCAGCAGCTACAGGGGGCCCACAGATACGCAGTATTTT
>TRBD1|12|many|TRBJ2-7|TRBV5-1
CASSTGGYEQYF
TGCGCCAGTTCAACAGGGGGCTACGAGCAGTACTTC
>NA|11|few|TRBJ2-7|TRBV20-1
CSAEHSYEQYF
TGCAGTGCCGAACACAGCTACGAGCAGTACTTC
>TRBD2|16|few|TRBJ2-7|TRBV3-1
CASSQAWGGGAHEQYF
TGTGCCAGCAGCCAAGCATGGGGCGGGGGGGCTCACGAGCAGTACTTC
>NA|12|NA|TRBJ2-1|TRBV20-1
CSARSRYNEQFF
TGCAGTGCTAGGTCCAGATACAATGAGCAGTTCTTC
>TRBD1|15|NA|TRBJ2-5|TRBV6-6
CASSPRDRGRETQYF
TGTGCCAGCAGCCCTCGGGACAGGGGACGGGAGACCCAGTACTTC
>NA|11|NA|TRBJ1-4|TRBV18
CASSPGEELFF
TGTGCCAGCTCACCTGGGGAAGAACTGTTTTTT
>NA|13|NA|TRBJ1-1|TRBV7-8
CASSGRSNTEAFF
TGTGCCAGCAGCGGACGGTCGAACACTGAAGCTTTCTTT
>NA|11|few|TRBJ1-2|TRBV7-2
CASSYFYGYTF
TGTGCTAGCTCTTACTTCTATGGCTACACCTTC
>NA|12|few|TRBJ2-3|TRBV5-1
CASSVAQDTQYF
TGCGCCAGCAGCGTAGCTCAAGATACGCAGTATTTT
>TRBD1|15|NA|TRBJ1-1|TRBV4-1
CASGHTGTANTEAFF
TGCGCCAGCGGCCACACCGGGACAGCGAACACTGAAGCTTTCTTT
>NA|12|NA|TRBJ1-6|TRBV4-2
CASSQANSPLHF
TGTGCCAGCAGCCAAGCTAATTCACCCCTCCACTTT
>TRBD2|18|few|TRBJ2-7|TRBV12-5
CASGLGLAGGPRAYEQYF
TGTGCTAGTGGTTTGGGACTAGCGGGAGGTCCACGGGCCTACGAGCAGTACTTC
>NA|12|NA|TRBJ1-2|TRBV12-3/TRBV12-4
CASSFGSNGYTF
TGTGCCAGCAGTTTTGGCAGCAATGGCTACACCTTC
>NA|15|NA|TRBJ1-5|TRBV5-5
CASSLGHRDNQPQHF
TGTGCCAGCAGCTTGGGCCACAGGGACAATCAGCCCCAGCATTTT
>NA|16|NA|TRBJ2-5|TRBV7-8
CASSLASVGPQETQYF
TGTGCCAGCAGCTTAGCAAGTGTGGGGCCTCAAGAGACCCAGTACTTC
>TRBD2|15|many|TRBJ2-1|TRBV5-1
CASSGGTSGRGEQFF
TGCGCCAGCAGCGGCGGGACTAGCGGCCGCGGGGAGCAGTTCTTC
>TRBD1|12|few|TRBJ1-3|TRBV12-3/TRBV12-4
CASSRTGPGLYF
TGTGCCAGCAGCCGGACAGGGCCAGGTTTATATTTT
>NA|14|NA|TRBJ2-1|TRBV12-3/TRBV12-4
CASSLRSVGGEQFF
TGTGCCAGCAGTTTACGGTCCGTGGGGGGCGAGCAGTTCTTC
>TRBD1|16|few|TRBJ2-2|TRBV10-3
CAISQSGQGNTGELFF
TGTGCCATCAGCCAAAGCGGACAGGGTAACACCGGGGAGCTGTTTTTT
>NA|13|NA|TRBJ2-2|TRBV29-1
CSVDRGNTGELFF
TGCAGCGTTGACAGGGGGAACACCGGGGAGCTGTTTTTT
>TRBD1|14|NA|TRBJ2-7|TRBV20-1
CSARSGQGAGEQYF
TGCAGTGCTAGATCGGGACAGGGGGCTGGGGAGCAGTACTTC
>NA|12|NA|TRBJ1-5|TRBV12-3/TRBV12-4
CASSPEVEPQHF
TGTGCCAGCAGTCCTGAGGTAGAGCCCCAGCATTTT
>NA|14|NA|TRBJ2-5|TRBV19
CASSIGPSQETQYF
TGTGCCAGTAGTATAGGGCCCAGCCAAGAGACCCAGTACTTC
>TRBD1|17|many|TRBJ1-2|TRBV7-9
CASSSETGGRANYGYTF
TGTGCCAGCAGCTCTGAAACAGGGGGACGAGCTAACTATGGCTACACCTTC
>TRBD2|16|few|TRBJ2-1|TRBV5-1
CASSLAPSGGGNEQFF
TGCGCCAGCAGCTTGGCCCCTAGCGGGGGGGGTAATGAGCAGTTCTTC
>NA|15|few|TRBJ1-5|TRBV23-1
CATSLSEGSNQPQHF
TGCGCCACCTCTTTAAGTGAGGGGAGCAATCAGCCCCAGCATTTT
>NA|12|few|TRBJ2-7|TRBV12-3/TRBV12-4
CASNSRGYEQYF
TGTGCCAGCAACTCCCGAGGGTACGAGCAGTACTTC
>TRBD1|12|NA|TRBJ2-5|TRBV29-1
CSAGQGEQTQYF
TGCAGCGCCGGACAGGGGGAACAGACCCAGTACTTC